The clone carrying this T cell receptor beta chain was recorded once. The study recruited people aged roughly 18 to 89 years across roughly 25 US areas. Participants' own reports of clinical history determined their cohort assignment. This specimen comes from a study of blood T cell repertoires in COVID-19. Study-wide background: Material from acute and convalescent COVID-19 was sourced from the United States, Italy and Spain.

In the original processing: Amplification from reference gene primers served as the basis for estimated nucleated cell counts. Using immunoSEQ multiplex PCR, the repertoire was profiled, and TCRdb retains in-frame clones only, with some absent. The D gene and trimming were derived from the DNA, and the V and J assignments and clone size from that table. This table holds about 460,000 clones, around nine tenths found once. The length of the CDR3 is 17 residues. CDR1 and CDR2 from the germline V gene are MGHRA and YSYEKL. V was cut by 1 base and J by 5 bases, with 20 bases left in between. Source material: PBMCs or T cells enriched from blood (not recorded which). V gene TRBV4-1 combines with J gene TRBJ2-5; unclear D gene. The origin of this receptor is a woman aged 55 to 70 who had recovered from COVID-19. CDR3 region: CASSQGVLRGGLETQYF. In DNA, the CDR3 is TGCGCCAGCAGCCAAGGGGTATTAAGAGGCGGATTGGAGACCCAGTACTTC.